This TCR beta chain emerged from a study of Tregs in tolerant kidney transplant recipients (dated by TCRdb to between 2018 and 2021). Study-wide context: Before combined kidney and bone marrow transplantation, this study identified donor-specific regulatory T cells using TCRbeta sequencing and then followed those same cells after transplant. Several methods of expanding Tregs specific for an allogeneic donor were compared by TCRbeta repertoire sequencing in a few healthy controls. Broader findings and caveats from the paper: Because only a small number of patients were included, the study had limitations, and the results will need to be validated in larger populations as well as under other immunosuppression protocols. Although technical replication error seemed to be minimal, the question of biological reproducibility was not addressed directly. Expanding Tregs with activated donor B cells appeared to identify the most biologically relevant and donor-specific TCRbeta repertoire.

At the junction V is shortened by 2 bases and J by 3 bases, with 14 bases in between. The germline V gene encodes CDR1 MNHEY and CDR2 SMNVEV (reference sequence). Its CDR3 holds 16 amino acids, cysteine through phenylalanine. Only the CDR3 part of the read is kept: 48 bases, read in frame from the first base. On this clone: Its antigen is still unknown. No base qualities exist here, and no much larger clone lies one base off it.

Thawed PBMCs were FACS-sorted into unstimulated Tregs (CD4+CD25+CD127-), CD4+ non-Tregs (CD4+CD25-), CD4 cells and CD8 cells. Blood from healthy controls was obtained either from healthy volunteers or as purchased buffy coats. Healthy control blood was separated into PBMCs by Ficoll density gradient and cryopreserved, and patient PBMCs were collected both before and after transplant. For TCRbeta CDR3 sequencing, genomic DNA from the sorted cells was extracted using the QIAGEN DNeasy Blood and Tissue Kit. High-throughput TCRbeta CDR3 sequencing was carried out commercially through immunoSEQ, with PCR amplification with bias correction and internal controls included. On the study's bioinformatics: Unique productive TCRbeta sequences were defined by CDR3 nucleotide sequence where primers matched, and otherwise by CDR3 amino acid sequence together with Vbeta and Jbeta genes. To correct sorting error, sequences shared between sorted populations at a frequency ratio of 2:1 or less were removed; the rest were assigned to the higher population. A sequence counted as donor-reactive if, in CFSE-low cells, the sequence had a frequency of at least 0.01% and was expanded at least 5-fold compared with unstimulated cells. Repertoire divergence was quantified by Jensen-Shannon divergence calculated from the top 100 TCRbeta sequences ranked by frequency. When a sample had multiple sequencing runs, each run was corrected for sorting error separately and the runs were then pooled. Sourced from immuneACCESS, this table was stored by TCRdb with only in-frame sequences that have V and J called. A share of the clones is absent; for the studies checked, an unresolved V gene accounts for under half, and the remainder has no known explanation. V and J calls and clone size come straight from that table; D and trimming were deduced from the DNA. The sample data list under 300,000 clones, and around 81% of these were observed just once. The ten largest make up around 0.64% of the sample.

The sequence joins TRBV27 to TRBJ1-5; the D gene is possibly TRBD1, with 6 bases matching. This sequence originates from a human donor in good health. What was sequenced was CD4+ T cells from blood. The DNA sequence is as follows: TGTGCCAGCAGTTTAGTTTATACAGGGTACAATCAGCCCCAGCATTTT. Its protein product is CASSLVYTGYNQPQHF.